The rows below give T cell receptor beta chains drawn from one sample of a study of Graves' ophthalmopathy and Graves' hyperthyroidism. TCRdb analysed the multiplex PCR reads with MiXCR anew, one entry per CDR3 protein. Among 560,000 or so distinct CDR3 sequences, 35% to 40% were seen once, and the ten largest hold approximately 4.1%. The sequencing sample was made of peripheral blood or thyroid tissue (not recorded which). All receptors derive from an adult man with Graves' hyperthyroidism. The CDR3 runs from the conserved cysteine through the conserved F or W. The order of the fields is D gene, V gene, clone size, J gene, CDR3 DNA, CDR3 protein. The D gene is left open where the match is weak. For some rows the clone size is stated as once, few or many, or as a class when expanded; others skip it.

D gene: TRBD1; V gene: TRBV20-1; clone size: many; J gene: TRBJ1-1; CDR3 DNA: TGCAGTGCTAGTAAGGAGACAGGGTGGAACACTGAAGCTTTCTTT; CDR3 protein: CSASKETGWNTEAFF
D gene: TRBD1; V gene: TRBV5-5; clone size: NA; J gene: TRBJ1-2; CDR3 DNA: TGTGCCAGCAGCACTCGGGACAGCTATGGCTACACCTTC; CDR3 protein: CASSTRDSYGYTF
D gene: NA; V gene: TRBV7-9; clone size: NA; J gene: TRBJ1-1; CDR3 DNA: TGTGCCAGCAGCTTAGCCGGGGTATACACTGAAGCTTTCTTT; CDR3 protein: CASSLAGVYTEAFF
D gene: NA; V gene: TRBV7-8; clone size: NA; J gene: TRBJ2-2; CDR3 DNA: TGTGCCACCAGCATAATTGGGGGGAACACCGGGGAGCTGTTTTTT; CDR3 protein: CATSIIGGNTGELFF
D gene: TRBD2; V gene: TRBV25-1; clone size: NA; J gene: TRBJ2-7; CDR3 DNA: TGTGCCAGCTCACCACCGGGGGCTAGCGGGGCCTACGAGCAGTACTTC; CDR3 protein: CASSPPGASGAYEQYF
D gene: NA; V gene: TRBV10-3; clone size: few; J gene: TRBJ1-3; CDR3 DNA: TGTGCCAGCAGTTACGCAGTAAGCTCTGGAAACACCATATATTTT; CDR3 protein: CASSYAVSSGNTIYF
D gene: TRBD1; V gene: TRBV7-9; clone size: NA; J gene: TRBJ2-5; CDR3 DNA: TGTGCCAGCAGCAGCGGACAGGGAGGAGGAGAGACCCAGTACTTC; CDR3 protein: CASSSGQGGGETQYF
D gene: NA; V gene: TRBV12-5; clone size: few; J gene: TRBJ2-7; CDR3 DNA: TGTGCTAGTGGTTCCGGCGCACCAACCTACGAGCAGTACTTC; CDR3 protein: CASGSGAPTYEQYF
D gene: NA; V gene: TRBV10-3; clone size: few; J gene: TRBJ2-7; CDR3 DNA: TGTGCCATCAGTGGGGGGGTCGGTGAGCAGTACTTC; CDR3 protein: CAISGGVGEQYF
D gene: NA; V gene: TRBV5-1; clone size: NA; J gene: TRBJ1-1; CDR3 DNA: TGCGCCAGCAGCAGGGGGGGGGAGAAGGACACTGAAGCTTTCTTT; CDR3 protein: CASSRGGEKDTEAFF
D gene: NA; V gene: TRBV9; clone size: few; J gene: TRBJ2-3; CDR3 DNA: TGTGCCAGCAGCGTAGGTCCAGCGAGCACAGATACGCAGTATTTT; CDR3 protein: CASSVGPASTDTQYF
D gene: TRBD1; V gene: TRBV7-9; clone size: NA; J gene: TRBJ1-4; CDR3 DNA: TGTGCCAGCAGCGGACAGGGGGCGGCTGAAAAACTGTTTTTT; CDR3 protein: CASSGQGAAEKLFF
D gene: TRBD1; V gene: TRBV7-9; clone size: many; J gene: TRBJ2-7; CDR3 DNA: TGTGCCAGCAGCTCCAGTGGGACAGCAGACTACGAGCAGTACTTC; CDR3 protein: CASSSSGTADYEQYF
D gene: NA; V gene: TRBV10-3; clone size: once; J gene: TRBJ2-7; CDR3 DNA: TGTGCCATCAGTGAGAGTCCAGGGCGAGACGAGCAGTACTTC; CDR3 protein: CAISESPGRDEQYF
D gene: TRBD2; V gene: TRBV5-4; clone size: NA; J gene: TRBJ2-3; CDR3 DNA: TGTGCCAGCAGTCCCCGACTAGCGGGAGTAGATACGCAGTATTTT; CDR3 protein: CASSPRLAGVDTQYF
D gene: NA; V gene: TRBV7-9; clone size: many; J gene: TRBJ1-1; CDR3 DNA: TGTGCCAGCAGCAAGGGACAGAACACTGAAGCTTTCTTT; CDR3 protein: CASSKGQNTEAFF
D gene: NA; V gene: TRBV6-5; clone size: many; J gene: TRBJ2-7; CDR3 DNA: TGTGCCAGCAGTTACGGGGGATATAGGGACGACTCCTACGAGCAGTACTTC; CDR3 protein: CASSYGGYRDDSYEQYF
D gene: NA; V gene: TRBV7-8; clone size: NA; J gene: TRBJ2-3; CDR3 DNA: TGTGCCAGCAGCTTAGGGACAGGCACAGATACGCAGTATTTT; CDR3 protein: CASSLGTGTDTQYF
D gene: TRBD2; V gene: TRBV7-9; clone size: many; J gene: TRBJ2-2; CDR3 DNA: TGTGCCAGCAGCTCGAACAGCGGGGCCGGGGAGCTGTTTTTT; CDR3 protein: CASSSNSGAGELFF
D gene: TRBD1; V gene: TRBV7-9; clone size: few; J gene: TRBJ1-6; CDR3 DNA: TGTGCCAGCAGCTTCCGGGACAGGGTAGCTTCACCCCTCCACTTT; CDR3 protein: CASSFRDRVASPLHF
D gene: TRBD1; V gene: TRBV20-1; clone size: NA; J gene: TRBJ1-2; CDR3 DNA: TGCAGTGCTATTGCCAGGGGGCTCGCCTATGGCTACACCTTC; CDR3 protein: CSAIARGLAYGYTF
D gene: NA; V gene: TRBV9; clone size: many; J gene: TRBJ2-7; CDR3 DNA: TGTGCCAGCAGCGGCCGAGGGGGGGCCTACGAGCAGTACTTC; CDR3 protein: CASSGRGGAYEQYF
D gene: NA; V gene: TRBV20-1; clone size: many; J gene: TRBJ1-2; CDR3 DNA: TGCAGTGCTAGCTCAGGACTCCCTTCTGGGGATGGCTACACCTTC; CDR3 protein: CSASSGLPSGDGYTF
D gene: NA; V gene: TRBV3-1; clone size: many; J gene: TRBJ2-5; CDR3 DNA: TGTGCCAGCAGCCAAGCTCGGGGCGGGAAGACCCAGTACTTC; CDR3 protein: CASSQARGGKTQYF
D gene: NA; V gene: TRBV7-2; clone size: NA; J gene: TRBJ1-6; CDR3 DNA: TGTGCCAGCAGCTTGGCTGGGGTTTATAATCCACCCCTCCACTTT; CDR3 protein: CASSLAGVYNPPLHF
D gene: TRBD2; V gene: TRBV7-9; clone size: many; J gene: TRBJ2-1; CDR3 DNA: TGTGCCAGCAGCTTAGGCGGGAGTGAGTTCTTC; CDR3 protein: CASSLGGSEFF
D gene: NA; V gene: TRBV7-2; clone size: NA; J gene: TRBJ1-5; CDR3 DNA: TGTGCCAGCAGCTTAAAGGGATCGTGGGGCAATCAGCCCCAGCATTTT; CDR3 protein: CASSLKGSWGNQPQHF
D gene: NA; V gene: TRBV18; clone size: few; J gene: TRBJ2-2; CDR3 DNA: TGTGCCAGCTCACCACCGAGGGCCACCGGGGAGCTGTTTTTT; CDR3 protein: CASSPPRATGELFF
D gene: NA; V gene: TRBV6-1; clone size: NA; J gene: TRBJ1-1; CDR3 DNA: TGTGCCTCGCAGCTAATGAACACTGAAGCTTTCTTT; CDR3 protein: CASQLMNTEAFF
D gene: TRBD1; V gene: TRBV20-1; clone size: many; J gene: TRBJ1-5; CDR3 DNA: TGCAGTGCACCGGACTCCGGGACAGGGTGGGGAAGCAATCAGCCCCAGCATTTT; CDR3 protein: CSAPDSGTGWGSNQPQHF
D gene: TRBD1; V gene: TRBV19; clone size: NA; J gene: TRBJ2-5; CDR3 DNA: TGTGCCAGTAGCCACATTCATACAGGGGAAGGCAATCAGCCCCAGTACTTC; CDR3 protein: CASSHIHTGEGNQPQYF
D gene: NA; V gene: TRBV7-8; clone size: NA; J gene: TRBJ1-1; CDR3 DNA: TGTGCCAGCAGCTCACTCGGGGCTGGGGCCACTGAAGCTTTCTTT; CDR3 protein: CASSSLGAGATEAFF
D gene: NA; V gene: TRBV27; clone size: few; J gene: TRBJ2-7; CDR3 DNA: TGTGCCAGCAGTTTATCCGGGGGCCCTAGCTCCTACGAGCAGTACTTC; CDR3 protein: CASSLSGGPSSYEQYF
D gene: TRBD2; V gene: TRBV28; clone size: few; J gene: TRBJ2-2; CDR3 DNA: TGTGCCAGCAGAAGCGGGGGCCTGAACACCGGGGAGCTGTTTTTT; CDR3 protein: CASRSGGLNTGELFF